The 6 T cell receptor beta chains in this list originate from one sample, sequenced in a study of T cell responses to AZD1222 COVID-19 vaccine. Produced via immunoSEQ multiplex PCR; TCRdb's table is partial and in-frame only. The sample has under 150,000 clones, approximately 88% seen once; the top ten hold approximately 6%. Here the sequenced sample was peripheral blood, taken 28 days after the second AZD1222 dose. These receptor sequences come from an adult who received the AZD1222 COVID-19 vaccine.

The chain is built from TRBV20-1 and TRBJ2-1, with 7 bases matching TRBD1. The CDR3 has 16 amino acids. CDR1 and CDR2 (germline): DFQATT, SNEGSKA (reference sequence). With V trimmed by 3 bases and J by 4 bases, 12 bases remained unmatched. CDR3 sequence reads: CSASPPRGQPYNEQFF. DNA of the CDR3: TGCAGTGCTAGTCCTCCTCGGGGACAGCCGTACAATGAGCAGTTCTTC.

V is TRBV5-8 and J is TRBJ1-4; perhaps TRBD1 as D (5 bases). This CDR3 has 17 amino acids. V lost 1 base and J lost 5, with 18 bases in between. Per germline, CDR1 SGHTS and CDR2 YDEGEE. The DNA of the CDR3 is TGTGCCAGCAGCTTGTTCAAGGGTTCGGGACCGAATGAAAAACTGTTTTTT. Translated, it gives CASSLFKGSGPNEKLFF.

This chain connects TRBV7-9 to TRBJ1-1, with TRBD1 matching over 9 bases. The germline CDR1 and CDR2 sequences are SEHNR and FQNEAQ (reference sequence). This CDR3 is built from 15 residues. Unmatched junction bases numbered 6, after V lost 3 bases and J lost 4 bases. CDR3 bases: TGTGCCAGCAGCTTTATGACAGGGGGAGGCACTGAAGCTTTCTTT. This translates into CASSFMTGGGTEAFF. The full variable domain, rest sourced from reference TRBV7-9 and TRBJ1-1, is DTGVSQNPRHKITKRGQNVTFRCDPISEHNRLYWYRQTLGQGPEFLTYFQNEAQLEKSRLLSDRFSAERPKGSFSTLEIQRTEQGDSAMYLCASSFMTGGGTEAFFGQGTRLTVV.

This sequence joins TRBV2 and TRBJ1-6; D gene uncertain. The CDR3 is 13 amino acids. V lost 5 bases and J 9 bases, leaving 11 bases between the germline ends. Germline V CDR1 and CDR2: SNHLY, FYNNEI. CDR3 sequence reads: CASSTVVTSPLHF. As DNA, the CDR3 is TGTGCCAGCAGTACCGTCGTTACTTCACCCCTCCACTTT.

The V call is TRBV5-1, the J call TRBJ1-5; tentative D call: TRBD1 (5 bases). The germline V and J ends were trimmed by 2 bases and 6 bases, with 12 bases remaining between them. Germline lookup yields CDR1 SGHRS and CDR2 YFSETQ. This CDR3 is 14 amino acids long. This CDR3 reads CASSLGVDSQPQHF. CDR3 nucleotide sequence: TGCGCCAGCAGCTTAGGGGTAGATAGTCAGCCCCAGCATTTT.

A remark on this clone: One base away lies a much larger clone, so this may be a sequencing read error. The V gene is TRBV28, the J gene TRBJ2-2; 10 bases line up with TRBD2. The CDR3 contains 16 residues. CDR1 is MDHEN, CDR2 SYDVKM, per germline. The CDR3 nucleotides read TGTGTCAGCAGTCTCCGGACTAGCGGGAACACCGGGGAGCTGTTTTTT. The encoded protein is CVSSLRTSGNTGELFF.